This T cell receptor (beta chain) was sequenced in a study of response to subunit inactivated influenza vaccine. Turning to this clonotype: Antigen: not known.

The study's findings and limits: Seasonal influenza vaccination, on each occasion, was suggested by the authors to recruit few new T cells.

In TCRdb, the RT-PCR reads were re-called with MiXCR into one record per CDR3 protein. The profile covers hundreds of thousands of distinct CDR3 sequences, with approximately 15% appearing a single time and 3% to 3.5% taken by the ten largest. Germline CDR1 LGHNA, CDR2 YNFKEQ. The V end was cut by 3 bases, the J end by 0 bases, with 16 bases between. CDR3 length equals 17 residues. The V call is TRBV4-2, the J call TRBJ2-3, with a weak D call TRBD2 (6 bases). The TCR originated in a man aged 50 to 69 who received an inactivated influenza vaccine. Here the sequenced sample was CD4+ T cells sorted from PBMCs, taken roughly 24 months after vaccination. The CDR3 nucleotides read TGTGCCAGCAGCCACACCCCCGCCGGGACTAGCACAGATACGCAGTATTTT. Translation gives CASSHTPAGTSTDTQYF.